The 20 T cell receptor beta chains presented below share a single source sample, sequenced in a study of blood T cells in healthy people across ages. The second PCR ran roughly 6 to 11 cycles with a sample-barcoded 5' primer and J-beta primers. MiXCR, run by TCRdb on the 5' RACE reads, gives a single entry per CDR3 protein. The sample consists of 1.5 million to 2 million distinct CDR3 sequences, 28% of them appearing once. Source material: blood. The receptors shown here come from a woman aged 30 to 39 in good health.

In this sample, this clonotype turned up a few times. This chain links TRBV5-1 with TRBJ2-3; D is undetermined. The V gene's germline CDR1 is SGHRS and CDR2 YFSETQ. V dropped 4 bases and J dropped 1 base, with 13 bases sitting between them. There are 15 residues in the CDR3. CDR3 DNA: TGCGCCAGCAGCCGAGACTGGGGTGGCACAGATACGCAGTATTTT. Translating gives CASSRDWGGTDTQYF.

CDR3 amino acids: CASSETTSGADTQYF. The CDR3 DNA reads TGCGCCAGCAGCGAAACGACTAGCGGGGCAGATACGCAGTATTTT. The chain recombines TRBV5-1 with TRBJ2-3, with TRBD2 identical over 11 bases. CDR3 size: 15 residues. The trim removed 4 bases at V and 4 bases at J, leaving 5 bases unmatched. CDR1 and CDR2 from the germline V gene are SGHRS and YFSETQ.

This clonotype was detected ten times or more. The V call is TRBV15, the J call TRBJ2-4; D tentatively fits TRBD1 or TRBD2 (5 bases each). V lost 5 bases and J lost 0, with 11 bases in between. This CDR3 spans 15 amino acids. Germline V gene data show CDR1 as LNHNV and CDR2 as YYDKDF (reference sequence). In DNA, the CDR3 is TGTGCCACCAGCGAGGGGAGACTAGCCAAAAACATTCAGTACTTC. Translated, it gives CATSEGRLAKNIQYF. Full variable domain (outside the CDR3, taken from reference TRBV15 and TRBJ2-4): DAMVIQNPRYQVTQFGKPVTLSCSQTLNHNVMYWYQQKSSQAPKLLFHYYDKDFNNEADTPDNFQSRRPNTSFCFLDIRSPGLGDTAMYLCATSEGRLAKNIQYFGAGTRLSVL.

Turning to this clonotype: This may stem from a read error, because a much larger clone lies one nucleotide away. The chain recombines TRBV29-1 with TRBJ2-3, with unresolved D. The V end was cut by 7 bases, the J end by 6 bases, with 11 bases between. The CDR3 consists of 11 residues. Looked up from germline, CDR1 is SQVTM and CDR2 is ANQGSEA. The CDR3, as DNA: TGCAGCGGAGATCTTCGGGATACGCAGTATTTT. It specifies CSGDLRDTQYF.

A word on this clonotype: A much larger clone differs by one base, so this may be a read error. V usage is TRBV3-1 and J usage is TRBJ2-4, with a tentative D call TRBD1 (6 bases). This CDR3 comprises 14 residues. Trimming shortened V by 4 bases and J by 13 bases, and 20 bases separated the two germline ends. The germline CDR1 and CDR2 sequences are LGHDT and YNNKEL (reference sequence). CDR3: CASSLGGTYGKQYF. The CDR3 DNA reads as TGTGCCAGCAGCCTAGGGGGAACTTACGGCAAGCAGTACTTC.

This clonotype was observed a single time. Since a much larger clone is just one base distant, this may be a read error. V is TRBV6-5 and J is TRBJ2-1; no definite D call. CDR3 size: 13 residues. V lost 5 bases and J lost 8, with 13 bases in between. Germline V lookup: CDR1 MNHEY, CDR2 SVGAGI. CDR3 protein: CASSRSLTDEQFF. The CDR3 bases are TGTGCCAGCAGTCGCTCCTTAACGGATGAGCAGTTCTTC.

The rearrangement uses TRBV3-1 and TRBJ2-7; possibly TRBD2 for D (6 bases). The V end lost 4 bases, the J end lost 7 bases, and 17 bases lay between the germline ends. Germline CDR1 LGHDT, CDR2 YNNKEL (reference sequence). The CDR3 has 14 residues. The chain's CDR3 is CASSRLWDFDEQYF. CDR3 bases: TGTGCCAGCAGCCGACTTTGGGACTTCGATGAGCAGTACTTC.

This clonotype was counted a few times. The chain recombines TRBV29-1 with TRBJ1-1; weak D call: TRBD1 (6 bases). Trimming removed 0 bases at V and 6 bases at J, with 11 bases between. CDR1 and CDR2 (germline): SQVTM, ANQGSEA. The CDR3 has 13 residues. The CDR3 here is CSVEDLRGAEAFF. The CDR3 nucleotides read TGCAGCGTTGAAGATCTCAGGGGCGCTGAAGCTTTCTTT.

About this clonotype itself: With a far larger clone one base away, a read error is the likely cause. The rearrangement links TRBV29-1 to TRBJ2-1; D call uncertain. This CDR3 contains 9 residues. Germline V lookup: CDR1 SQVTM, CDR2 ANQGSEA. Trimming removed 4 bases from V and 8 bases from J, with 3 bases in between. The DNA of the CDR3 is TGCAGCGTTGGGGATGAGCAGTTCTTC. Protein: CSVGDEQFF.

This clonotype was detected ten times or more. CDR3: CASSQARLADGSYEQYF. The CDR3 DNA reads TGCGCCAGCAGCCAAGCCCGACTGGCGGACGGCTCCTACGAGCAGTACTTC. The chain is built from TRBV4-1 and TRBJ2-7; D gene ambiguous. CDR3 length equals 17 residues. V shed 1 base and J shed 0 bases, with 16 bases lying between them. Looked up from germline, CDR1 is MGHRA and CDR2 is YSYEKL.

In this sample, this clonotype turned up a few times. The chain links TRBV6-5 to TRBJ1-2; D is perhaps TRBD1 (5 bases). Germline V CDR1 and CDR2: MNHEY, SVGAGI. This CDR3 spans 14 amino acids. V lost 0 bases, J lost 5 bases, and 10 bases lay in between. CDR3 nucleotide sequence: TGTGCCAGCAGTTACTCGGACACGACATATGGCTACACCTTC. Amino acids: CASSYSDTTYGYTF.

The chain links TRBV6-6 to TRBJ2-7; TRBD1 or TRBD2 may be the D gene (5 bases each). CDR1 is MNHNY and CDR2 is SVGAGI in the germline V gene (reference sequence). Trimming removed 11 bases at V and 3 bases at J, with 17 bases between. The CDR3 totals 13 residues. CDR3 in DNA: TGTGCCGCCGCCCCCGGGGCCCGCTACGAGCAGTACTTC. Residues: CAAAPGARYEQYF.

This chain connects TRBV5-1 to TRBJ1-1, with TRBD1 as a possible D gene (5 bases). Germline V gene lookup returns CDR1 SGHRS and CDR2 YFSETQ. The CDR3 length is 15 residues. V shed 7 bases and J shed 0 bases, with 16 bases lying between them. DNA for the CDR3: TGCGCCAGCCACCCGGATCGGGGGTTGAACACTGAAGCTTTCTTT. As protein: CASHPDRGLNTEAFF.

The rearrangement uses TRBV12-5 and TRBJ1-1, with no clear D. V gave up 5 bases and J gave up 3 bases, with 13 bases separating them. The CDR3 is 14 amino acids. Germline V gene sequence: CDR1 LGHNT, CDR2 FRNRAP. The CDR3, as DNA: TGTGCTAGTGGTGCCTCGGAGGAAGACACTGAAGCTTTCTTT. Protein: CASGASEEDTEAFF.

The chain recombines TRBV7-2 with TRBJ2-7; 8 bases line up with TRBD2. J lost 6 bases, V lost 1 base, and 14 bases had no gene match. This CDR3 comprises 17 residues. Germline V gene sequence: CDR1 SGHTA, CDR2 FQGNSA. The CDR3 sequence: CASSLVAEAGAPREQYF. The CDR3 DNA sequence: TGTGCCAGCAGCTTAGTTGCTGAAGCGGGAGCTCCTCGCGAGCAGTACTTC.

The J gene is TRBJ1-5, the V gene TRBV27; tentative D call: TRBD1 (5 bases). The germline gives CDR1 MNHEY, CDR2 SMNVEV (reference sequence). Deletions cut 6 bases from V and 6 bases from J, with 12 bases between. This CDR3 spans 13 amino acids. CDR3 protein: CASSNSGIQPQHF. The CDR3, as DNA: TGTGCCAGCAGCAACTCAGGGATTCAGCCCCAGCATTTT.

V gene TRBV29-1 combines with J gene TRBJ1-5; TRBD1 matches at 8 bases. Germline assignment: CDR1 SQVTM and CDR2 ANQGSEA. V lost 7 bases, J lost 2 bases, and 4 bases stayed unmatched. The CDR3 is 13 amino acids. The DNA for the CDR3 is TGCAGCGGTACGACAGGGGGCAATCAGCCCCAGCATTTT. This encodes CSGTTGGNQPQHF. Together with reference TRBV29-1 and TRBJ1-5, the CDR3 gives the full variable domain: SAVISQKPSRDICQRGTSLTIQCQVDSQVTMMFWYRQQPGQSLTLIATANQGSEATYESGFVIDKFPISRPNLTFSTLTVSNMSPEDSSIYLCSGTTGGNQPQHFGDGTRLSIL.

This clonotype appeared many times. The V and J genes are TRBV3-1 and TRBJ2-1; D is uncertain. V was trimmed by 0 bases and J by 5 bases, leaving 8 bases between them. The germline V gene has CDR1 LGHDT and CDR2 YNNKEL (reference sequence). This CDR3 is 14 amino acids long. The DNA of the CDR3 is TGTGCCAGCAGCCAAGATCCTGCCAACAATGAGCAGTTCTTC. Its protein is CASSQDPANNEQFF.

In its sample, this clonotype was seen many times. The chain is built from TRBV4-1 and TRBJ2-6; 10 bases align to TRBD2. The V gene's germline CDR1 is MGHRA and CDR2 YSYEKL. There are 18 residues in the CDR3. V gave up 2 bases and J gave up 0 bases; unmatched junction bases: 4. CDR3 nucleotides: TGCGCCAGCAGCCAACAGCGGGGGGGCTACTCTGGGGCCAACGTCCTGACTTTC. Its translation: CASSQQRGGYSGANVLTF.

The chain links TRBV4-2 to TRBJ1-5; 10 bases agree with TRBD1. Germline-derived CDR1 and CDR2 are LGHNA and YNFKEQ. V shed 0 bases, J shed 11 bases, and the junction held 13 bases outside the gene matches. The CDR3 covers 17 residues. The CDR3 loop reads CASSQENPGTGVLTQHF. Written as DNA, the CDR3 is TGTGCCAGCAGCCAAGAAAATCCCGGGACAGGGGTCCTAACCCAGCATTTT.